This TCR beta chain came from a study of CD8 T cells in ankylosing spondylitis. Overall study findings and caveats: Reportedly, disease-linked clones are significantly enriched in ankylosing spondylitis patients' matched synovial fluid. One TCR beta motif, made up of about 8 highly homologous variants, appeared characteristic of ankylosing spondylitis blood.

Note on this clonotype: Its specificity is not known.

CDR1 is SEHNR, CDR2 FQNEAQ, per germline (reference sequence). The CDR3 runs 16 residues. The ends were cut back, 3 bases at V and 2 bases at J, with 17 bases in the middle. TCRdb re-analysed the 5' RACE reads in MiXCR, keeping a single row per CDR3 protein. The sample shows more than 400,000 distinct CDR3 sequences, 5.3% of them seen only once. This sequence joins TRBV7-9 and TRBJ2-7, with D perhaps given as TRBD1 or TRBD2 (5 bases each). The sequenced material came from blood, either unsorted or a sorted T cell fraction (not recorded which). The origin of this receptor is a male donor with ankylosing spondylitis. The CDR3 nucleotides are TGTGCCAGCAGCTTTCCATCAGGACGGGGCACCTACGAGCAGTACTTC. It codes for CASSFPSGRGTYEQYF.